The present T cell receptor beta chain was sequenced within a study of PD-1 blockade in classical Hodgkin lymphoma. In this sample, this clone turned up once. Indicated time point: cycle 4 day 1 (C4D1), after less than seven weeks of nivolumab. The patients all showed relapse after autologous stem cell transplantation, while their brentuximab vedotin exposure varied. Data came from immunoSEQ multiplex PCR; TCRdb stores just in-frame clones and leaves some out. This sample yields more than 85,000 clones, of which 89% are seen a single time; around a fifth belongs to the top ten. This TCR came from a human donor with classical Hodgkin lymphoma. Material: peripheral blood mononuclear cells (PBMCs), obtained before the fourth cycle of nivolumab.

CDR3 DNA sequence: TGCGCCAGCAGCCAAGAACCCGGACAGGGGGGCTACGAGCAGTACTTC. Protein sequence: CASSQEPGQGGYEQYF. V gene TRBV4-3 combines with J gene TRBJ2-7; 10 nucleotides agree with TRBD1. V lost 0 bases, J lost 3 bases, and 5 bases stayed unmatched. CDR1 is LGHNA and CDR2 is YSLEER in the germline V gene. The CDR3 is 16 amino acids.